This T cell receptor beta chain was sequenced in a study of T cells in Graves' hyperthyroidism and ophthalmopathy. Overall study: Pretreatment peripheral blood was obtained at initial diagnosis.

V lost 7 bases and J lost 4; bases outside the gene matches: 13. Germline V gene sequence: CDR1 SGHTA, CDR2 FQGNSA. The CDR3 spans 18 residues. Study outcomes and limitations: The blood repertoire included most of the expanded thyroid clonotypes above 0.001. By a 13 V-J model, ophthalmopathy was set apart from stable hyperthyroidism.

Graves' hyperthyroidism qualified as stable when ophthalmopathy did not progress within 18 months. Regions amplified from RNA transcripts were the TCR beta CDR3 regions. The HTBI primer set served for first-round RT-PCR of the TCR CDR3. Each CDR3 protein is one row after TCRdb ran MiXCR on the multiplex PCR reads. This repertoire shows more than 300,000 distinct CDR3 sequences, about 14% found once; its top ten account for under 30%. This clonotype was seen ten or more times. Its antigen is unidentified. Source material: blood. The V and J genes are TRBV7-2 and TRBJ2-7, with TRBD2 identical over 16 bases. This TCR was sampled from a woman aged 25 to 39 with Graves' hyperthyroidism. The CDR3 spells CASTIGRGLAGGLYEQYF. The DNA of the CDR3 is TGTGCCAGCACCATCGGGCGGGGACTAGCGGGAGGGCTATACGAGCAGTACTTC.